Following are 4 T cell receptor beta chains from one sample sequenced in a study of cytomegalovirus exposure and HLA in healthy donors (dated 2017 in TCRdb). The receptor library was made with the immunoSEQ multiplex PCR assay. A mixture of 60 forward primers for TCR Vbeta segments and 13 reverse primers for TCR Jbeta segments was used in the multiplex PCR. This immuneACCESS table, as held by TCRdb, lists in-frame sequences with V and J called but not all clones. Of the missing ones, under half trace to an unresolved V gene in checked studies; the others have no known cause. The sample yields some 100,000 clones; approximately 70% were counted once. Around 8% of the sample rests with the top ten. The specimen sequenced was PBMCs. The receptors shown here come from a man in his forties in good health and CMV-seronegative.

CDR3 in DNA: TGTGCCAGCAGTCCGAGCAGGTCCTATGGCTACACCTTC. It encodes CASSPSRSYGYTF. The chain links TRBV7-9 to TRBJ1-2; D uncertain. The CDR3 contains 13 residues. V dropped 6 bases and J dropped 4 bases, with 12 bases sitting between them. Germline CDR1 SEHNR, CDR2 FQNEAQ (reference sequence).

The CDR3 loop reads CASSPLRSNQPQHF. The CDR3 region has the DNA TGTGCCAGCTCACCATTGCGTAGCAATCAGCCCCAGCATTTT. This chain uses TRBV18 with TRBJ1-5; no clear D. Germline V gene sequence: CDR1 KGHSH, CDR2 LQKENI. V lost 2 bases, J lost 0 bases, and 5 bases lay in between. This CDR3 has 14 amino acids.

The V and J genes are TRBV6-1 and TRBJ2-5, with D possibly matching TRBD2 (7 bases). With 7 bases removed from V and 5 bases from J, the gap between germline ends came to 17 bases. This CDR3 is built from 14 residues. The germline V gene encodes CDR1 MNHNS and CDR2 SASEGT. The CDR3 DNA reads TGTGCCAGCATTAGAGGGGGGGGCCAGGAGACCCAGTACTTC. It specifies CASIRGGGQETQYF.

The CDR3 DNA sequence: TGCAGCGTTGGGTACAGGTTTTACGAGCAGTACTTC. This codes for CSVGYRFYEQYF. The rearrangement joins TRBV29-1 to TRBJ2-7; perhaps TRBD1 as D (5 bases). Germline V lookup: CDR1 SQVTM, CDR2 ANQGSEA. The CDR3 is 12 amino acids. Trimming cost V 4 bases and J 4 bases, with 11 bases left between them.